The rows below give T cell receptor beta chains drawn from one sample of a study of cytomegalovirus exposure and HLA in healthy donors. Profiled with immunoSEQ multiplex PCR; TCRdb holds only in-frame clones, not every one. The sample has about 160,000 clones, 95% to 97% seen once. Sequencing was performed on PBMCs. These receptors all come from a woman aged 18-29 years in good health and CMV-seronegative. CDR3s leave out the opening cysteine and the closing phenylalanine or tryptophan. The order of the fields is J gene, CDR3 length, V gene, CDR3 protein.

J: TRBJ2-7
length: 13
V: TRBV2
CDR3: ASSALTGRTYEQY

J: TRBJ1-3
length: 11
V: TRBV7-2
CDR3: ASSPVAGNTIY

J: TRBJ1-4
length: 13
V: TRBV27
CDR3: ASTKAGGPNEKLF

J: TRBJ2-3
length: 12
V: TRBV6-5
CDR3: ASKRSGGKDTQY

J: TRBJ1-4
length: 14
V: TRBV7-9
CDR3: ASSLAGTGVNEKLF

J: TRBJ2-7
length: 12
V: TRBV4-3
CDR3: ASSQDGRGYEQY

J: TRBJ2-1
length: 11
V: TRBV12-5
CDR3: ASAIQTYNEQF

J: TRBJ1-6
length: 12
V: TRBV5-4
CDR3: ASSLGQGNSPLH

J: TRBJ1-1
length: 13
V: TRBV19
CDR3: ASSPRGGLNTEAF

J: TRBJ1-1
length: 15
V: TRBV28
CDR3: ASSPIIIWGGSTEAF

J: TRBJ2-1
length: 11
V: TRBV4-3
CDR3: ASSPAGGPGQF

J: TRBJ2-1
length: 12
V: TRBV6-1
CDR3: ASSGGSSYNEQF

J: TRBJ2-2
length: 14
V: TRBV5-8
CDR3: ASSLERGVRTGELF

J: TRBJ2-7
length: 12
V: TRBV19
CDR3: ASSTGTGRYEQY

J: TRBJ2-3
length: 12
V: TRBV5-1
CDR3: ASSFGQGGSTQY

J: TRBJ1-2
length: 13
V: TRBV5-1
CDR3: ASSLAPGQLYGYT

J: TRBJ2-5
length: 13
V: TRBV9
CDR3: ASSVAGGQGETQY

J: TRBJ2-1
length: 12
V: TRBV13
CDR3: ASSLSGTYNEQF

J: TRBJ2-3
length: 10
V: TRBV6-6
CDR3: ASTTGADTQY

J: TRBJ2-2
length: 15
V: TRBV27
CDR3: ASSLYRVGGFTGELF

J: TRBJ1-1
length: 10
V: TRBV6-6
CDR3: ASSYQNTEAF

J: TRBJ2-5
length: 13
V: TRBV7-2
CDR3: ASSLYGGAQETQY

J: TRBJ1-3
length: 13
V: TRBV7-9
CDR3: ASSLNRGGGNTIY

J: TRBJ1-5
length: 16
V: TRBV4-1
CDR3: ASSSGTGGSYSNQPQH

J: TRBJ1-5
length: 13
V: TRBV7-3
CDR3: ASSPPRQRNQPQH

J: TRBJ2-1
length: 13
V: TRBV6-4
CDR3: ASSTQRGTYNEQF

J: TRBJ2-6
length: 12
V: TRBV6-1
CDR3: ASQTPSGANVLT

J: TRBJ1-2
length: 12
V: TRBV5-1
CDR3: ASSLDPGSSGYT

J: TRBJ2-5
length: 12
V: TRBV5-4
CDR3: ASSRGVARETQY

J: TRBJ1-1
length: 11
V: TRBV7-3
CDR3: ASSQGAHTEAF

J: TRBJ2-1
length: 14
V: TRBV6-5
CDR3: ASSYSSPGQLNEQF

J: TRBJ2-4
length: 15
V: TRBV5-4
CDR3: ASSLLERVLAKNIQY

J: TRBJ2-6
length: 12
V: TRBV28
CDR3: ASRARSGANVLT

J: TRBJ2-1
length: 13
V: TRBV9
CDR3: ASSVVLAGVGEQF

J: TRBJ1-4
length: 11
V: TRBV5-1
CDR3: ASSPGILEKLF

J: TRBJ2-1
length: 13
V: TRBV5-4
CDR3: ASSFQQGPVNEQF

J: TRBJ2-2
length: 14
V: TRBV5-6
CDR3: ASSSISGGFTGELF

J: TRBJ1-1
length: 12
V: TRBV2
CDR3: ASSELGGSTEAF

J: TRBJ1-1
length: 11
V: TRBV4-3
CDR3: ASSQVGGTEAF

J: TRBJ2-7
length: 9
V: TRBV29-1
CDR3: SVEDLYEQY

J: TRBJ2-7
length: 15
V: TRBV5-1
CDR3: ASSLRPVSEITYEQY

J: TRBJ2-3
length: 16
V: TRBV7-2
CDR3: ASSPARTSGGRSDTQY

J: TRBJ2-1
length: 15
V: TRBV15
CDR3: ATRKGGASYQNDEQF

J: TRBJ2-7
length: 13
V: TRBV7-8
CDR3: ASSLRTGSSYEQY

J: TRBJ2-1
length: 10
V: TRBV7-2
CDR3: ASSSPRSEQF

J: TRBJ1-2
length: 12
V: TRBV6-1
CDR3: ASSGWTGGGGYT